Listed below are T cell receptor beta chains from one sample, sequenced in a study of early T cells in non-severe SARS-CoV-2 infection. MiXCR, applied by TCRdb to the 5' RACE reads, yields one record per CDR3 protein. The sample holds tens of thousands of distinct CDR3 sequences, less than 7% seen once. Sequencing used whole blood, obtained at baseline. Receptors were obtained from an adult who was a healthcare worker with PCR-confirmed SARS-CoV-2 infection or an uninfected control (not recorded which). CDR3s include the opening cysteine and the closing phenylalanine or tryptophan. A D gene is named only where the DNA matches it firmly. The size of a clone is reported for some rows only, either as once, few or many, or as a class for expanded clones.

v_gene: TRBV9
d_gene: NA
abundance: many
j_gene: TRBJ1-5
CDR3aa: CASSRDSGHNQPQHF
CDR3nt: TGTGCCAGCAGCCGGGACTCTGGCCACAATCAGCCCCAGCATTTT

v_gene: TRBV7-2
d_gene: TRBD1
abundance: many
j_gene: TRBJ1-5
CDR3aa: CASSAGQGGFQPQHF
CDR3nt: TGTGCCAGCAGCGCCGGACAGGGAGGATTTCAGCCCCAGCATTTT

v_gene: TRBV29-1
d_gene: NA
abundance: many
j_gene: TRBJ1-1
CDR3aa: CSVRMATGITEAFF
CDR3nt: TGCAGCGTTCGGATGGCTACAGGGATCACTGAAGCTTTCTTT

v_gene: TRBV3-1
d_gene: TRBD1
abundance: many
j_gene: TRBJ1-2
CDR3aa: CASSQWDSLYGYTF
CDR3nt: TGTGCCAGCAGCCAGTGGGACAGCCTCTATGGCTACACCTTC

v_gene: TRBV27
d_gene: NA
abundance: few
j_gene: TRBJ1-2
CDR3aa: CASSLDLRGYTF
CDR3nt: TGTGCCAGCAGTTTGGATTTGAGGGGCTACACCTTC

v_gene: TRBV7-2
d_gene: NA
abundance: few
j_gene: TRBJ1-6
CDR3aa: CASSPSAYNSPLHF
CDR3nt: TGTGCCAGCAGCCCAAGCGCCTATAATTCACCCCTCCACTTT

v_gene: TRBV5-5
d_gene: NA
abundance: many
j_gene: TRBJ2-1
CDR3aa: CASSPGGSINEQFF
CDR3nt: TGTGCCAGCAGCCCGGGTGGGTCGATCAATGAGCAGTTCTTC

v_gene: TRBV20-1
d_gene: NA
abundance: many
j_gene: TRBJ1-6
CDR3aa: CSALTQGRGSPLHF
CDR3nt: TGCAGTGCTTTGACACAGGGTAGAGGTTCACCCCTCCACTTT

v_gene: TRBV20-1
d_gene: NA
abundance: many
j_gene: TRBJ2-1
CDR3aa: CSARLEFYNEQFF
CDR3nt: TGCAGTGCTCGGTTGGAGTTCTACAATGAGCAGTTCTTC

v_gene: TRBV12-3/TRBV12-4
d_gene: NA
abundance: NA
j_gene: TRBJ2-1
CDR3aa: CASVERDANEQFF
CDR3nt: TGTGCCAGCGTTGAACGCGACGCTAATGAGCAGTTCTTC

v_gene: TRBV10-3
d_gene: NA
abundance: many
j_gene: TRBJ2-5
CDR3aa: CAISGMTGPETQYF
CDR3nt: TGTGCCATCAGTGGAATGACAGGTCCAGAGACCCAGTACTTC

v_gene: TRBV7-2
d_gene: NA
abundance: few
j_gene: TRBJ2-7
CDR3aa: CASSHRESYEQYF
CDR3nt: TGTGCCAGCAGCCACAGGGAGTCCTACGAGCAGTACTTC

v_gene: TRBV20-1
d_gene: NA
abundance: many
j_gene: TRBJ1-5
CDR3aa: CSAERAGQPQHF
CDR3nt: TGCAGTGCTGAAAGGGCGGGTCAGCCCCAGCATTTT

v_gene: TRBV4-1
d_gene: TRBD1
abundance: few
j_gene: TRBJ2-7
CDR3aa: CASSPDRGNSYEQYF
CDR3nt: TGCGCCAGCAGTCCGGACAGGGGGAACTCCTACGAGCAGTACTTC

v_gene: TRBV3-1
d_gene: TRBD2
abundance: many
j_gene: TRBJ2-1
CDR3aa: CASSQGRGGRYNEQFF
CDR3nt: TGTGCCAGCAGCCAAGGGCGGGGGGGTCGATACAATGAGCAGTTCTTC

v_gene: TRBV4-2
d_gene: TRBD2
abundance: many
j_gene: TRBJ2-5
CDR3aa: CASSQEGRGGQETQYF
CDR3nt: TGTGCCAGCAGCCAAGAGGGGCGGGGGGGACAAGAGACCCAGTACTTC

v_gene: TRBV30
d_gene: NA
abundance: many
j_gene: TRBJ2-7
CDR3aa: CAWSEGSSYEQYF
CDR3nt: TGTGCCTGGAGTGAAGGTAGCTCCTACGAGCAGTACTTC

v_gene: TRBV7-8
d_gene: NA
abundance: many
j_gene: TRBJ2-5
CDR3aa: CASSRGEQPQETQYF
CDR3nt: TGTGCCAGCAGTAGGGGGGAACAACCCCAAGAGACCCAGTACTTC

v_gene: TRBV6-5
d_gene: NA
abundance: many
j_gene: TRBJ1-1
CDR3aa: CASSYSPTVNTEAFF
CDR3nt: TGTGCCAGCAGTTACTCTCCCACTGTGAACACTGAAGCTTTCTTT

v_gene: TRBV3-1
d_gene: NA
abundance: many
j_gene: TRBJ2-7
CDR3aa: CASSRGANTPYEQYF
CDR3nt: TGTGCCAGCTCCCGAGGGGCAAACACCCCCTACGAGCAGTACTTC

v_gene: TRBV7-2
d_gene: NA
abundance: many
j_gene: TRBJ1-2
CDR3aa: CATWRQVINYGYTF
CDR3nt: TGTGCCACTTGGCGGCAGGTTATTAACTATGGCTACACCTTC

v_gene: TRBV20-1
d_gene: NA
abundance: few
j_gene: TRBJ2-7
CDR3aa: CSASGLATYEQYF
CDR3nt: TGCAGTGCTAGCGGCCTAGCGACCTACGAGCAGTACTTC

v_gene: TRBV7-2
d_gene: TRBD2
abundance: many
j_gene: TRBJ2-1
CDR3aa: CASSFMSGGTSTNEQFF
CDR3nt: TGTGCCAGCAGCTTTATGAGCGGGGGGACCTCAACCAATGAGCAGTTCTTC

v_gene: TRBV6-1
d_gene: NA
abundance: many
j_gene: TRBJ1-2
CDR3aa: CASSEWRGSGYTF
CDR3nt: TGTGCCAGCAGTGAATGGAGGGGGAGCGGCTACACCTTC

v_gene: TRBV7-9
d_gene: NA
abundance: NA
j_gene: TRBJ2-7
CDR3aa: CASSVTGYEQYF
CDR3nt: TGTGCCAGCAGCGTTACAGGGTACGAGCAGTACTTC

v_gene: TRBV6-2/TRBV6-3
d_gene: NA
abundance: many
j_gene: TRBJ2-1
CDR3aa: CASSPLRRAGKFF
CDR3nt: TGTGCCAGCAGCCCTCTCCGTCGGGCGGGAAAGTTCTTC

v_gene: TRBV7-2
d_gene: NA
abundance: few
j_gene: TRBJ2-7
CDR3aa: CASSFGRAAYEQYF
CDR3nt: TGTGCCAGCAGCTTCGGACGGGCGGCCTACGAGCAGTACTTC

v_gene: TRBV5-1
d_gene: TRBD1
abundance: many
j_gene: TRBJ2-6
CDR3aa: CASSFDPTGAGANVLTF
CDR3nt: TGCGCCAGCAGCTTTGACCCCACAGGGGCAGGGGCCAACGTCCTGACTTTC

v_gene: TRBV5-1
d_gene: NA
abundance: many
j_gene: TRBJ2-1
CDR3aa: CASSLGTTITYNEQFF
CDR3nt: TGCGCCAGCAGCTTGGGGACGACAATTACCTACAATGAGCAGTTCTTC

v_gene: TRBV29-1
d_gene: TRBD1
abundance: few
j_gene: TRBJ1-2
CDR3aa: CSVELQGYYGYTF
CDR3nt: TGCAGCGTTGAATTACAGGGGTACTATGGCTACACCTTC

v_gene: TRBV20-1
d_gene: NA
abundance: many
j_gene: TRBJ2-5
CDR3aa: CSAVTSSKQETQYF
CDR3nt: TGCAGTGCTGTCACTTCTTCCAAGCAAGAGACCCAGTACTTC

v_gene: TRBV4-2
d_gene: NA
abundance: many
j_gene: TRBJ2-1
CDR3aa: CASSQDRPGGGGEQFF
CDR3nt: TGTGCCAGCAGCCAAGATCGACCAGGGGGCGGGGGTGAGCAGTTCTTC

v_gene: TRBV20-1
d_gene: NA
abundance: many
j_gene: TRBJ1-5
CDR3aa: CSARAGGENQPQHF
CDR3nt: TGCAGTGCTAGAGCAGGAGGGGAAAATCAGCCCCAGCATTTT

v_gene: TRBV11-2
d_gene: NA
abundance: many
j_gene: TRBJ2-5
CDR3aa: CASSLDLPLGKETQYF
CDR3nt: TGTGCCAGCAGCTTAGATCTCCCACTAGGGAAAGAGACCCAGTACTTC

v_gene: TRBV20-1
d_gene: NA
abundance: many
j_gene: TRBJ1-1
CDR3aa: CSAQRDQQRSEAFF
CDR3nt: TGCAGTGCTCAGAGGGATCAGCAAAGGTCTGAAGCTTTCTTT

v_gene: TRBV7-9
d_gene: TRBD2
abundance: many
j_gene: TRBJ2-3
CDR3aa: CASSLGEGYSSDTQYF
CDR3nt: TGTGCCAGCAGCCTAGGGGAGGGTTACTCTTCGGATACGCAGTATTTT

v_gene: TRBV18
d_gene: TRBD1
abundance: many
j_gene: TRBJ2-5
CDR3aa: CASSPRTGEETQYF
CDR3nt: TGTGCCAGCTCACCAAGGACAGGAGAAGAGACCCAGTACTTC

v_gene: TRBV10-3
d_gene: NA
abundance: NA
j_gene: TRBJ2-4
CDR3aa: CAISDSSLGRTAKNIQYF
CDR3nt: TGTGCCATCAGTGATTCTTCGTTGGGGAGGACGGCCAAAAACATTCAGTACTTC

v_gene: TRBV19
d_gene: NA
abundance: many
j_gene: TRBJ1-6
CDR3aa: CASNPSRVGRDYSPLHF
CDR3nt: TGTGCCAGTAATCCCTCCAGGGTGGGCAGGGATTATTCACCCCTCCACTTT

v_gene: TRBV10-2
d_gene: NA
abundance: many
j_gene: TRBJ2-5
CDR3aa: CASSSTGPPPETQYF
CDR3nt: TGCGCCAGCAGTTCCACGGGCCCCCCCCCGGAGACCCAGTACTTC

v_gene: TRBV7-2
d_gene: TRBD1
abundance: NA
j_gene: TRBJ1-4
CDR3aa: CASSSDRVANEKLFF
CDR3nt: TGTGCCAGCAGCTCGGACAGGGTAGCTAATGAAAAACTGTTTTTT

v_gene: TRBV24-1
d_gene: NA
abundance: many
j_gene: TRBJ2-3
CDR3aa: CATSVGGQGTDTQYF
CDR3nt: TGTGCCACCAGTGTAGGCGGGCAAGGGACAGATACGCAGTATTTT

v_gene: TRBV4-3
d_gene: NA
abundance: few
j_gene: TRBJ2-7
CDR3aa: CASSQSGADSSYEQYF
CDR3nt: TGCGCCAGCAGCCAAAGTGGGGCGGACAGCTCCTACGAGCAGTACTTC